The 28 T cell receptor beta chains reported below all come from one sample, sequenced in a study of blood T cell repertoires in COVID-19. Sequenced by immunoSEQ multiplex PCR; TCRdb stores in-frame clones only, minus some. The repertoire holds some 11,000 clones, with 73% as singletons. Sequences were obtained from peripheral blood. Source of these receptors: a human donor in a cohort sampled during active COVID-19.

The chain employs TRBV7-9 and TRBJ2-3, with 11 nucleotides matching TRBD2. CDR1 is SEHNR, CDR2 FQNEAQ, per germline (reference sequence). Unmatched junction bases numbered 8, after V lost 5 bases and J lost 4 bases. The CDR3 consists of 16 residues. The CDR3 sequence is CASSALAGGIADTQYF. Written as DNA, the CDR3 is TGTGCCAGCAGCGCTCTAGCGGGGGGCATCGCAGATACGCAGTATTTT.

The chain couples TRBV5-1 to TRBJ2-1; D uncertain. The CDR3 runs to 13 residues. V lost 0 bases, J lost 4 bases, and 5 bases lay in between. CDR1 is SGHRS and CDR2 is YFSETQ in the germline V gene. CDR3 nucleotides: TGCGCCAGCAGCTTGGAACTTTACAATGAGCAGTTCTTC. It yields the protein CASSLELYNEQFF.

This clone was seen a few times. The chain joins TRBV28 to TRBJ1-1; D perhaps matches TRBD1 (5 bases). This CDR3 has 12 residues. CDR1 and CDR2 (germline): MDHEN, SYDVKM. With 6 bases removed from V and 5 bases from J, the gap between germline ends came to 10 bases. The chain's CDR3 is CASSSQVTEAFF. DNA of the CDR3: TGTGCCAGCAGCTCACAGGTAACTGAAGCTTTCTTT.

The chain combines TRBV2 with TRBJ2-1; 13 nucleotides align to TRBD2. CDR1 is SNHLY, CDR2 FYNNEI, per germline. This CDR3 has 13 amino acids. V was clipped by 10 bases and J by 9 bases; unmatched bases: 6. CDR3 in DNA: TGTGCCACCGGACTAGCGGGAGTTGTTGAGCAGTTCTTC. Translated, it gives CATGLAGVVEQFF.

The chain uses TRBV9 and TRBJ2-3; 8 bases align to TRBD1. V was clipped by 3 bases and J by 5 bases; unmatched bases: 8. The CDR3 runs to 15 residues. CDR1 and CDR2 (germline): SGDLS, YYNGEE. CDR3 amino acids: CASSGQGARVDTQYF. CDR3 coding DNA: TGTGCCAGCAGCGGGCAGGGGGCCAGAGTAGATACGCAGTATTTT.

Here the CDR3 reads CASSYFIAGGNEQFF. As DNA, the CDR3 is TGTGCCAGCAGTTACTTTATAGCGGGAGGCAATGAGCAGTTCTTC. The chain carries TRBV6-2 or TRBV6-3 and TRBJ2-1, with TRBD2 identical over 10 bases. The CDR3 contains 15 residues. Germline V gives CDR1 MNHEY, CDR2 SVGEGT. Trimming took 1 base from V and 6 from J; bases not matched to a gene: 3.

The gene calls are TRBV5-5 and TRBJ1-1; D is unresolved. Looked up from germline, CDR1 is SGHKS and CDR2 is YYEKEE (reference sequence). Trimming took off 2 bases at V and 7 bases at J, with 15 bases between the two ends. CDR3 length equals 14 residues. As DNA, the CDR3 is TGTGCCAGCAGCTTTGAACGGCAGGTCGTTGAAGCTTTCTTT. It codes for CASSFERQVVEAFF.

The table lists this clone with a count of one. The genes are TRBV2 and TRBJ2-4; possible D gene TRBD1, 6 bases. CDR1 is SNHLY and CDR2 is FYNNEI in the germline V gene. CDR3 length: 16 amino acids. V was trimmed by 4 bases and J by 0 bases, leaving 13 bases between them. CDR3 bases: TGTGCCAGCAGTGGGACAGATAAGCTAGCCAAAAACATTCAGTACTTC. This codes for CASSGTDKLAKNIQYF.

V is TRBV4-1 and J is TRBJ2-5; 10 positions match TRBD2. This CDR3 region has 17 residues. In germline, CDR1 is MGHRA, CDR2 YSYEKL. Unmatched junction bases numbered 10, after V lost 1 base and J lost 5 bases. The CDR3 sequence is CASSQVAASGSLETQYF. The CDR3 bases are TGCGCCAGCAGCCAAGTCGCCGCTAGCGGGAGTTTGGAGACCCAGTACTTC.

The chain is built from TRBV19 and TRBJ2-1; 9 bases agree with TRBD1. Trimming cost V 6 bases and J 10 bases; bases outside gene matches: 16. This CDR3 region has 16 residues. Germline V lookup: CDR1 LNHDA, CDR2 SQIVND (reference sequence). The CDR3 is CASSNFGTGKTDEQFF. CDR3 coding DNA: TGTGCCAGTAGCAATTTCGGGACAGGGAAGACGGACGAGCAGTTCTTC.

The V call is TRBV4-1, the J call TRBJ2-7, with TRBD2 identical over 14 bases. The trim removed 1 base at V and 7 bases at J, leaving 12 bases unmatched. The CDR3 length is 18 residues. CDR1 and CDR2 (germline): MGHRA, YSYEKL. The CDR3 DNA follows: TGCGCCAGCAGCCAAGGGGGACTAGCGGGGGACGGCCGTTGGGAGCAGTACTTC. It yields the protein CASSQGGLAGDGRWEQYF.

The V call is TRBV19, the J call TRBJ2-4; D is perhaps TRBD1 (5 bases). Trimming removed 4 bases from V and 0 bases from J, with 16 bases in between. Germline CDR1 reads LNHDA; CDR2 reads SQIVND (reference sequence). There are 17 residues in the CDR3. CDR3 nucleotide sequence: TGTGCCAGTAGTACCCCTGACAGACTCCTAGCCAAAAACATTCAGTACTTC. Protein product: CASSTPDRLLAKNIQYF.

The V call is TRBV30, the J call TRBJ1-5, with 8 bases that match TRBD1. Trimming took 0 bases from V and 2 from J; bases not matched to a gene: 0. The CDR3 totals 14 residues. CDR1 is GTSNPN, CDR2 SVGIG, per germline (reference sequence). CDR3 nucleotide sequence: TGTGCCTGGAGTGTACAGGGGGGCAATCAGCCCCAGCATTTT. Amino acids: CAWSVQGGNQPQHF. The whole variable domain, filled in from reference TRBV30 and TRBJ1-5, reads SQTIHQWPATLVQPVGSPLSLECTVEGTSNPNLYWYRQAAGRGLQLLFYSVGIGQISSEVPQNLSASRPQDRQFILSSKKLLLSDSGFYLCAWSVQGGNQPQHFGDGTRLSIL.

The gene calls are TRBV9 and TRBJ1-3, with 8 nucleotides matching TRBD1. CDR1 and CDR2 (germline): SGDLS, YYNGEE. CDR3 size: 17 residues. Trimming removed 3 bases from V and 4 bases from J; junction bases left unmatched: 12. CDR3 loop: CASSGKESGGTGNTIYF. The CDR3 nucleotides read TGTGCCAGCAGCGGTAAAGAGTCAGGGGGCACCGGAAACACCATATATTTT.

This rearrangement joins TRBV6-1 to TRBJ2-7, with 7 bases fitting TRBD1. The CDR3 length is 15 residues. The J segment lost 4 bases and the V segment lost 1 base, leaving 7 bases of the junction unmatched. CDR1 and CDR2 from the germline V gene are MNHNS and SASEGT. The CDR3, as DNA: TGTGCCAGCAGTGAAGATAGCAGGGGGACGTACGAGCAGTACTTC. It specifies CASSEDSRGTYEQYF.

The chain employs TRBV5-1 and TRBJ1-2; TRBD1 aligns across 9 bases. The CDR3 has 18 amino acids. V dropped 2 bases and J dropped 4; count of bases not matched to a gene: 15. Germline values: CDR1 SGHRS, CDR2 YFSETQ. CDR3 region: CASSLTSGTGSTGYGYTF. CDR3 in DNA: TGCGCCAGCAGCTTAACTTCCGGGACAGGGTCGACTGGCTATGGCTACACCTTC.

A single count supports this clone. J is TRBJ2-7 and V is TRBV28; D might be TRBD2 (6 bases). Germline V lookup: CDR1 MDHEN, CDR2 SYDVKM. This CDR3 spans 14 amino acids. V shed 3 bases and J shed 3 bases, with 12 bases lying between them. The CDR3 loop is CASSFFGGNYEQYF. Written as DNA, the CDR3 is TGTGCCAGCAGTTTTTTCGGGGGTAACTACGAGCAGTACTTC.

This chain links TRBV9 with TRBJ2-1; 7 nucleotides agree with TRBD2. Germline loops: CDR1 SGDLS, CDR2 YYNGEE. The trim removed 0 bases at V and 2 bases at J, leaving 5 bases unmatched. CDR3 length: 16 residues. The CDR3, as DNA: TGTGCCAGCAGCGTAGCCCTGGGGGGGGCCTACAATGAGCAGTTCTTC. Amino acid sequence: CASSVALGGAYNEQFF.

The chain couples TRBV7-9 to TRBJ2-7, with a weak D call TRBD2 (5 bases). The CDR3 sequence is 14 residues long. Germline V CDR1 and CDR2: SEHNR, FQNEAQ (reference sequence). Trimming took off 1 base at V and 5 bases at J, with 12 bases between the two ends. CDR3 sequence: CASSLVGRGNEQYF. The CDR3 region has the DNA TGTGCCAGCAGCTTAGTGGGGAGAGGGAACGAGCAGTACTTC.

The genes are TRBV19 and TRBJ1-5; perhaps TRBD1 as D (5 bases). Trimming left V 5 bases short and J 0 bases short, with 8 bases between. Germline V gene data show CDR1 as LNHDA and CDR2 as SQIVND (reference sequence). The CDR3 is 14 amino acids. The CDR3 sequence: CASSAGYSNQPQHF. The CDR3 DNA follows: TGTGCCAGTAGTGCAGGGTATAGCAATCAGCCCCAGCATTTT. The full variable domain, completed using reference TRBV19 and TRBJ1-5, is DGGITQSPKYLFRKEGQNVTLSCEQNLNHDAMYWYRQDPGQGLRLIYYSQIVNDFQKGDIAEGYSVSREKKESFPLTVTSAQKNPTAFYLCASSAGYSNQPQHFGDGTRLSIL.

This clone was detected only a few times. The chain joins TRBV21-1 to TRBJ2-1; the table's D call of TRBD2 was not tested on the DNA. TRBV21-1 is a pseudogene segment. The CDR3 is 16 residues long. In DNA, the CDR3 is TGTGCCAGCAGCAAAAAGGCGGGACCTTCCTACAATGAGCAGTTCTTC. Its protein product is CASSKKAGPSYNEQFF.

The J gene is TRBJ1-5, the V gene TRBV5-1; 7 nucleotides align to TRBD1. V lost 1 base to trimming and J lost 5 bases; unmatched junction nucleotides: 3. This CDR3 comprises 14 residues. Germline V gives CDR1 SGHRS, CDR2 YFSETQ. In nucleotides, the CDR3 is TGCGCCAGCAGCTTGAGGCAGGGGGATCAGCCCCAGCATTTT. As protein: CASSLRQGDQPQHF. The variable domain in full, completed from reference TRBV5-1 and TRBJ1-5, reads KAGVTQTPRYLIKTRGQQVTLSCSPISGHRSVSWYQQTPGQGLQFLFEYFSETQRNKGNFPGRFSGRQFSNSRSEMNVSTLELGDSALYLCASSLRQGDQPQHFGDGTRLSIL.

V and J are TRBV11-2 and TRBJ2-1; 10 bases line up with TRBD1. V shed 3 bases, J shed 8 bases, and the junction held 4 bases outside the gene matches. The CDR3 extends over 14 amino acids. Germline CDR1 and CDR2: SGHAT and FQNNGV. The CDR3 DNA sequence: TGTGCCAGCAGCTTCCGGGACAGGGGTTATGAGCAGTTCTTC. Translation gives CASSFRDRGYEQFF.

The chain carries TRBV5-1 and TRBJ2-1; D might be TRBD1 (6 bases). Germline-derived CDR1 and CDR2 are SGHRS and YFSETQ. Between the trimmed V and J ends, which lost 0 bases and 4 bases, there was a span of 11 bases. The CDR3 is made up of 15 amino acids. The CDR3 loop is CASSLGPGVYNEQFF. The CDR3 nucleotides read TGCGCCAGCAGCTTGGGGCCAGGGGTATACAATGAGCAGTTCTTC. Based on the CDR3 plus reference TRBV5-1 and TRBJ2-1, the full variable domain is KAGVTQTPRYLIKTRGQQVTLSCSPISGHRSVSWYQQTPGQGLQFLFEYFSETQRNKGNFPGRFSGRQFSNSRSEMNVSTLELGDSALYLCASSLGPGVYNEQFFGPGTRLTVL.

This clone was observed once. V and J are TRBV19 and TRBJ2-2, with 9 bases that match TRBD2. Losses at the gene ends were 9 bases for V and 6 bases for J; bases not matched to a gene: 11. This CDR3 comprises 15 residues. Germline loops: CDR1 LNHDA, CDR2 SQIVND (reference sequence). CDR3 residues: CARRPGLAWAGELFF. The CDR3 DNA sequence: TGTGCCAGAAGACCGGGACTAGCTTGGGCCGGGGAGCTGTTTTTT.

The genes are TRBV30 and TRBJ2-1; 11 bases agree with TRBD1. The CDR3 consists of 15 residues. V lost 2 bases, J lost 8 bases, and 8 bases stayed unmatched. Germline V lookup: CDR1 GTSNPN, CDR2 SVGIG (reference sequence). The CDR3 sequence is CAWSSRDRGRHEQFF. In DNA form, the CDR3 reads TGTGCCTGGAGTTCGAGGGACAGGGGGAGGCATGAGCAGTTCTTC.

The chain links TRBV7-9 to TRBJ1-1; D is unclear. The V gene lost 0 bases and the J gene lost 4 bases, with 6 bases spanning the gap. This CDR3 spans 13 amino acids. Germline assignment: CDR1 SEHNR and CDR2 FQNEAQ (reference sequence). In DNA, the CDR3 is TGTGCCAGCAGCTTAGCGTCAGGCACTGAAGCTTTCTTT. Protein: CASSLASGTEAFF.

As to this clone: At one end, the junction sequence differs from germline, possibly due to a read error. This sequence joins TRBV20-1 and TRBJ2-1; D possibly corresponds to TRBD2 (6 bases). Germline V gives CDR1 DFQATT, CDR2 SNEGSKA (reference sequence). The CDR3 has 11 amino acids. CDR3 amino acids: CSARALNSGVF. Written as DNA, the CDR3 is TGCAGTGCTAGAGCACTGAACTCGGGGGTCTTC.